This TCR beta chain was documented in a study of preoperative IRX-2 immunotherapy in early breast cancer. Germline V gene sequence: CDR1 SGHNT, CDR2 YENEEA. V shed 1 base, J shed 10 bases, and the junction held 7 bases outside the gene matches. This CDR3 comprises 15 residues. The treatment is: preoperative locoregional IRX-2 cytokine immunotherapy. Preoperative locoregional IRX-2 cytokine immunotherapy was tested in the phase Ib source study. Some clones are missing from TCRdb's copy, which holds only in-frame ones; the method was immunoSEQ multiplex PCR. The table includes around 30,000 clones, around 75% detected once.

The chain carries TRBV11-3 and TRBJ2-2, with 9 positions matching TRBD2. The source was lymph node tissue, collected before IRX-2 immunotherapy. The sequence was collected from a human donor with breast cancer. CDR3 in DNA: TGTGCCAGCAGCTTAGGCTGGCGGGGGGGCCTGGAGCTGTTTTTT. Translated: CASSLGWRGGLELFF.